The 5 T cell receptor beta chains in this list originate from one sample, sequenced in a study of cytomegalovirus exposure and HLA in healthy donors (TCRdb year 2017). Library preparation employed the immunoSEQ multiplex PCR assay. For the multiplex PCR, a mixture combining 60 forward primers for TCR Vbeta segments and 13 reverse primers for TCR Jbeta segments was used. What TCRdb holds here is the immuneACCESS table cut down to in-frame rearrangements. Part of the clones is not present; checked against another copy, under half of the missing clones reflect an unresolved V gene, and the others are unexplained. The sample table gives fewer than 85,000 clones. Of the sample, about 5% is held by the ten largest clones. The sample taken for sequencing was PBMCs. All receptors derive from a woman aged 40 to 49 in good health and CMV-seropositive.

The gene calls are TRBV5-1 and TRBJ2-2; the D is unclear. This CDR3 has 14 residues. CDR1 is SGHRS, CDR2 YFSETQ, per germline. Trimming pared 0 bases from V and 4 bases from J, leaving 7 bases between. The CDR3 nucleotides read TGCGCCAGCAGCTTGGATCCGAGCACCGGGGAGCTGTTTTTT. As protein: CASSLDPSTGELFF.

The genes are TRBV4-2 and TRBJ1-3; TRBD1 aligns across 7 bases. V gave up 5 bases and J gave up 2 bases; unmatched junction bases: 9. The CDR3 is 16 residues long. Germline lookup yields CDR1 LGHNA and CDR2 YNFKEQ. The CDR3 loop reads CASSGRLRGPGNTIYF. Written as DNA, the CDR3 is TGTGCCAGCAGCGGGCGATTGAGGGGGCCTGGAAACACCATATATTTT.

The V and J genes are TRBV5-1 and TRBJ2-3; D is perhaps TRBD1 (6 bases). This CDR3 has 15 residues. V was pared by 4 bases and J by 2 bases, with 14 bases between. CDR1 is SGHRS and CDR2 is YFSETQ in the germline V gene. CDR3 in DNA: TGCGCCAGCAGCCCTGAGGACAGCTACACAGATACGCAGTATTTT. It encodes CASSPEDSYTDTQYF.

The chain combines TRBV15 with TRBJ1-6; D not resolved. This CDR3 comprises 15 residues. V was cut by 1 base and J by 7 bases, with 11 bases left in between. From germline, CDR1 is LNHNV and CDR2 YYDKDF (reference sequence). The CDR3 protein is CATSRAPRLNSPLHF. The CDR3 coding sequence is TGTGCCACCAGCAGAGCCCCCAGGTTGAATTCACCCCTCCACTTT.

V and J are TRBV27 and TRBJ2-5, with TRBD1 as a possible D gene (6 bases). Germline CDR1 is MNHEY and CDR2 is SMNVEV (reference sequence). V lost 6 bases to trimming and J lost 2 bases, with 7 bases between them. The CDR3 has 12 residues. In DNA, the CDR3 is TGTGCCAGCAGGAGGGGGCAAGAGACCCAGTACTTC. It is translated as CASRRGQETQYF.